The 5 T cell receptor beta chains listed next were all sequenced from one sample in a study of STAT5B mutations in CD4+ large granular lymphocyte leukemia. TCRdb's copy holds only in-frame clones and misses some; the assay was immunoSEQ multiplex PCR. Of over 35,000 clones in the sample, around 85% were seen once. Sequences were obtained from CD4+ T cells from blood buffy coats. Source of these receptors: a human donor in good health.

The chain couples TRBV7-3 to TRBJ2-1; no clear D gene. The germline V gene encodes CDR1 SGHTA and CDR2 FQGTGA. This CDR3 has 15 residues. V was clipped by 3 bases and J by 5 bases, with 14 bases between them. The CDR3 coding sequence is TGTGCCAGCAGCTTTCCTTCGGGTACCAACAATGAGCAGTTCTTC. It specifies CASSFPSGTNNEQFF.

V is TRBV12-5 and J is TRBJ1-5; the D is unclear. CDR1 LGHNT and CDR2 FRNRAP come from the germline V gene. V shed 3 bases and J shed 7 bases, with 10 bases lying between them. The CDR3 sequence is 13 residues long. The CDR3 protein is CASGLIGSQPQHF. Here the CDR3 DNA reads TGTGCTAGTGGTTTAATCGGGAGCCAGCCCCAGCATTTT.

The V call is TRBV2, the J call TRBJ2-3, with 9 bases lining up with TRBD1. CDR1 and CDR2 from the germline V gene are SNHLY and FYNNEI. V shed 6 bases and J 5 bases; nucleotides not matched to a gene: 9. The CDR3 has 15 residues. The CDR3 coding sequence is TGTGCCAGCAGGGGGACAGGGTTAGATGGAGATACGCAGTATTTT. Residues: CASRGTGLDGDTQYF.

V usage is TRBV27 and J usage is TRBJ1-2; tentatively, D is TRBD1 (6 bases). Germline assignment: CDR1 MNHEY and CDR2 SMNVEV (reference sequence). CDR3 length equals 14 residues. Trimming removed 6 bases from V and 0 bases from J, with 11 bases in between. As DNA, the CDR3 is TGTGCCAGCAGCCGTACAGGGACTAACTATGGCTACACCTTC. Amino acids: CASSRTGTNYGYTF.

This chain uses TRBV15 with TRBJ2-5, with no clear D. The V and J ends lost 4 bases and 3 bases respectively, with 6 bases between them. Germline-derived CDR1 and CDR2 are LNHNV and YYDKDF (reference sequence). This CDR3 contains 12 residues. CDR3 sequence: CATSKPKETQYF. In DNA, the CDR3 is TGTGCCACCAGCAAACCAAAAGAGACCCAGTACTTC. The full variable domain, completed using reference TRBV15 and TRBJ2-5, is DAMVIQNPRYQVTQFGKPVTLSCSQTLNHNVMYWYQQKSSQAPKLLFHYYDKDFNNEADTPDNFQSRRPNTSFCFLDIRSPGLGDTAMYLCATSKPKETQYFGPGTRLLVL.